Presented here are 29 T cell receptor beta chains from one specimen sequenced in a study of tissue T cells after allogeneic stem cell transplantation. Some clones are missing from TCRdb's copy, which holds only in-frame ones; the method was immunoSEQ multiplex PCR. The sample carries roughly 25,000 clones, roughly nine tenths recorded once. The starting material was blood, obtained before transplantation. All receptors come from a male donor older than 55 who later had graft-versus-host disease after an allogeneic stem cell transplant.

The J gene is TRBJ2-1, the V gene TRBV5-1; no definite D call. V gave up 0 bases and J gave up 5 bases, with 6 bases separating them. This CDR3 region has 13 residues. Germline V lookup: CDR1 SGHRS, CDR2 YFSETQ. The CDR3, as DNA: TGCGCCAGCAGCTTGGAACTAAACAATGAGCAGTTCTTC. This translates into CASSLELNNEQFF. The full variable domain, rest sourced from reference TRBV5-1 and TRBJ2-1, is KAGVTQTPRYLIKTRGQQVTLSCSPISGHRSVSWYQQTPGQGLQFLFEYFSETQRNKGNFPGRFSGRQFSNSRSEMNVSTLELGDSALYLCASSLELNNEQFFGPGTRLTVL.

The chain recombines TRBV7-9 with TRBJ2-2, with D possibly being TRBD1 or TRBD2 (5 bases each). The germline V and J ends were trimmed by 6 bases and 5 bases, with 19 bases remaining between them. Germline V gene data show CDR1 as SEHNR and CDR2 as FQNEAQ (reference sequence). The CDR3 sequence is 16 residues long. CDR3 sequence: CASSLGRGAGTGELFF. CDR3 sequence (DNA): TGTGCCAGCAGTCTGGGGAGAGGGGCTGGAACCGGGGAGCTGTTTTTT.

The rearrangement links TRBV6-2 or TRBV6-3 to TRBJ2-5; D is uncertain. V shed 4 bases and J shed 7 bases, with 28 bases lying between them. The CDR3 consists of 18 residues. Germline loops: CDR1 MNHEY, CDR2 SVGEGT. CDR3 in amino acids: CASSLFPLRASPEGTQYF. In nucleotides, the CDR3 is TGTGCCAGCAGTTTGTTTCCACTGCGAGCATCACCTGAAGGGACCCAGTACTTC.

The chain uses TRBV19 and TRBJ2-1; 7 bases are a match to TRBD1. CDR1 and CDR2 (germline): LNHDA, SQIVND (reference sequence). The CDR3 extends over 15 amino acids. Germline trimming cut 3 bases from V and 2 bases from J; bases unmatched to any gene: 4. CDR3: CASSITQGPYNEQFF. The CDR3 bases are TGTGCCAGTAGTATTACACAGGGGCCCTACAATGAGCAGTTCTTC.

The chain couples TRBV19 to TRBJ1-4; D not resolved. V was cut by 6 bases and J by 2 bases, with 16 bases left in between. CDR1 LNHDA and CDR2 SQIVND come from the germline V gene (reference sequence). The CDR3 loop spans 16 amino acids. The CDR3 DNA reads as TGTGCCAGTAGCTCCTATTCTGGCTCCACTAATGAAAAACTGTTTTTT. It is translated as CASSSYSGSTNEKLFF. The full variable domain, in which reference TRBV19 and TRBJ1-4 provide the parts outside the CDR3, is DGGITQSPKYLFRKEGQNVTLSCEQNLNHDAMYWYRQDPGQGLRLIYYSQIVNDFQKGDIAEGYSVSREKKESFPLTVTSAQKNPTAFYLCASSSYSGSTNEKLFFGSGTQLSVL.

The chain links TRBV5-1 to TRBJ1-4; D is unresolved. The CDR3 sequence is 15 residues long. Trimming cost V 3 bases and J 3 bases, with 12 bases left between them. The germline V gene encodes CDR1 SGHRS and CDR2 YFSETQ. Here the CDR3 reads CASSSGSASNEKLFF. In DNA, the CDR3 is TGCGCCAGCAGCTCGGGATCGGCGTCTAATGAAAAACTGTTTTTT.

This chain joins TRBV21-1 and TRBJ2-1; the table's D call, TRBD2, has no DNA check behind it. TRBV21-1 is listed as a pseudogene. The CDR3 contains 15 residues. Here the CDR3 reads CASSNLCGESDEQFF. The CDR3 bases are TGTGCCAGCAGCAACCTTTGCGGGGAGTCGGATGAGCAGTTCTTC.

J is TRBJ2-1 and V is TRBV7-7; 7 bases fit TRBD1. In germline, CDR1 is SSHAT, CDR2 FNYEAQ (reference sequence). The length of the CDR3 is 16 residues. V lost 5 bases to trimming and J lost 1 base; unmatched junction nucleotides: 8. This chain's CDR3 is CASSTNLGQSYNEQFF. CDR3 DNA: TGTGCCAGCAGCACCAACTTGGGACAGTCCTACAATGAGCAGTTCTTC.

V gene TRBV3-1 (or the pseudogene TRBV3-2) combines with J gene TRBJ2-7; the match to TRBD2 covers 8 bases. Per germline, CDR1 LGHDT and CDR2 YNNKEL (reference sequence). This CDR3 has 16 residues. V was clipped by 0 bases and J by 2 bases; unmatched bases: 6. The CDR3 loop reads CASSQEGTRLPYEQYF. The CDR3 region has the DNA TGTGCCAGCAGCCAAGAAGGGACTAGACTTCCCTACGAGCAGTACTTC.

Comments on this clone: Other DNA variants within this sample encode the same CDR3. V and J are TRBV5-1 and TRBJ1-4, with 7 bases lining up with TRBD1. Germline CDR1 reads SGHRS; CDR2 reads YFSETQ. The V gene end was trimmed by 1 base and the J gene end by 7 bases; junction bases not matched to a gene: 4. The CDR3 length is 14 residues. CDR3 DNA sequence: TGCGCCAGCAGCTTGAGACAGGGCGGTGAAAAACTGTTTTTT. This encodes CASSLRQGGEKLFF. Filled out from reference TRBV5-1 and TRBJ1-4, the complete variable domain reads KAGVTQTPRYLIKTRGQQVTLSCSPISGHRSVSWYQQTPGQGLQFLFEYFSETQRNKGNFPGRFSGRQFSNSRSEMNVSTLELGDSALYLCASSLRQGGEKLFFGSGTQLSVL.

The rearrangement joins TRBV6-5 to TRBJ2-7, with TRBD2 matching 9 bases. From germline, CDR1 is MNHEY and CDR2 SVGAGI. Trimming removed 0 bases from V and 5 bases from J; junction bases left unmatched: 8. The CDR3 is 16 amino acids. CDR3 DNA sequence: TGTGCCAGCAGTTACTCGGCGGGGGGGCCTTTCCACGAGCAGTACTTC. Its translation is CASSYSAGGPFHEQYF.

The rearrangement links TRBV9 to TRBJ1-2; 7 positions match TRBD1. Trimming cost V 0 bases and J 3 bases; bases outside gene matches: 5. The CDR3 extends over 15 amino acids. Germline-derived CDR1 and CDR2 are SGDLS and YYNGEE. CDR3 bases: TGTGCCAGCAGCGTAGAAGCCAGGGGGGACTATGGCTACACCTTC. Amino acid sequence: CASSVEARGDYGYTF.

This clone was detected a few times. The chain recombines TRBV18 with TRBJ2-7; D is possibly TRBD1 (8 bases). CDR3 length: 16 amino acids. Germline CDR1 reads KGHSH; CDR2 reads LQKENI. Trimming took 3 bases from V and 3 from J, leaving 18 bases between them. Here the CDR3 DNA reads TGTGCCAGCTCACCTCGGCCACAGGGGGGGAGCTACGAGCAGTACTTC. Its protein product is CASSPRPQGGSYEQYF.

CDR3 in DNA: TGTGCCAGCAGCTTATGGGGGACGAGCGGAAACACCATATATTTT. This translates into CASSLWGTSGNTIYF. The chain is built from TRBV7-9 and TRBJ1-3; perhaps TRBD1 as D (5 bases). The CDR3 is 15 amino acids. Germline values: CDR1 SEHNR, CDR2 FQNEAQ (reference sequence). Trimming cost V 2 bases and J 4 bases, with 12 bases left between them.

V usage is TRBV7-3 and J usage is TRBJ1-1; D unclear. The CDR3 loop spans 13 amino acids. V lost 1 base and J 1 base, leaving 4 bases between the germline ends. Germline lookup yields CDR1 SGHTA and CDR2 FQGTGA. The CDR3 DNA is TGTGCCAGCAGCTTAAGCGAGAACACTGAAGCTTTCTTT. The encoded protein is CASSLSENTEAFF. The whole variable domain, filled in from reference TRBV7-3 and TRBJ1-1, reads GAGVSQTPSNKVTEKGKYVELRCDPISGHTALYWYRQSLGQGPEFLIYFQGTGAADDSGLPNDRFFAVRPEGSVSTLKIQRTERGDSAVYLCASSLSENTEAFFGQGTRLTVV.

The chain couples TRBV5-1 to TRBJ2-1; TRBD1 agrees at 8 bases. CDR1 SGHRS and CDR2 YFSETQ come from the germline V gene. CDR3 length: 19 amino acids. Trimming took 2 bases from V and 0 from J; bases not matched to a gene: 13. DNA for the CDR3: TGCGCCAGCAGCTTTATAATTAAGGGACAGGCTAGCTCCTACAATGAGCAGTTCTTC. Protein sequence: CASSFIIKGQASSYNEQFF.

This clone was observed a single time. The chain links TRBV7-9 to TRBJ1-1; the D is unclear. Trimming took 3 bases from V and 0 from J, leaving 11 bases between them. The CDR3 runs to 15 residues. Germline CDR1 reads SEHNR; CDR2 reads FQNEAQ (reference sequence). The CDR3 spells CASSFTRAMNTEAFF. In DNA form, the CDR3 reads TGTGCCAGCAGCTTTACTCGGGCAATGAACACTGAAGCTTTCTTT.

This clone was seen just once. The chain is built from TRBV5-1 and TRBJ2-7; 12 positions match TRBD2. V lost 5 bases and J lost 1; bases outside the gene matches: 7. The CDR3 has 16 amino acids. Germline CDR1 and CDR2: SGHRS and YFSETQ. The CDR3 protein is CASRQTLAGGSYEQYF. CDR3 in DNA: TGCGCCAGCAGACAAACACTAGCGGGGGGTTCCTACGAGCAGTACTTC.

Written as DNA, the CDR3 is TGCGCCAGCAGCTGGACAGGGCGGATTGAAGAAAAACTGTTTTTT. This codes for CASSWTGRIEEKLFF. The rearrangement uses TRBV5-1 and TRBJ1-4; 8 bases match TRBD1. The germline CDR1 and CDR2 sequences are SGHRS and YFSETQ. CDR3 length: 15 residues. V dropped 3 bases and J dropped 8; count of bases not matched to a gene: 9.

The CDR3 reads CASSLGGGPAFF. CDR3 DNA: TGTGCCAGCAGCTTAGGGGGAGGGCCAGCTTTCTTT. The rearrangement joins TRBV7-2 to TRBJ1-1; D is unresolved. Trimming removed 1 base at V and 10 bases at J, with 10 bases between. This CDR3 contains 12 residues. Germline lookup yields CDR1 SGHTA and CDR2 FQGNSA. Drawing the rest from reference TRBV7-2 and TRBJ1-1, the complete variable domain is GAGVSQSPSNKVTEKGKDVELRCDPISGHTALYWYRQSLGQGLEFLIYFQGNSAPDKSGLPSDRFSAERTGGSVSTLTIQRTQQEDSAVYLCASSLGGGPAFFGQGTRLTVV.

This sequence joins TRBV9 and TRBJ2-6, with 7 bases fitting TRBD2. The germline gives CDR1 SGDLS, CDR2 YYNGEE. The V and J ends lost 3 bases and 2 bases, in that order; junction bases with no gene match: 2. The CDR3 has 15 residues. In DNA, the CDR3 is TGTGCCAGCAGCGGGGAGGGCGCTGGGGCCAACGTCCTGACTTTC. Protein: CASSGEGAGANVLTF.

The V gene is TRBV4-1, the J gene TRBJ1-4; 7 bases are a match to TRBD1. The CDR3 is 18 amino acids. Germline-derived CDR1 and CDR2 are MGHRA and YSYEKL. The V gene end was trimmed by 0 bases and the J gene end by 4 bases; junction bases not matched to a gene: 11. The CDR3 bases are TGCGCCAGCAGCCAAGATCTGGGACAGCTCCATAATAATGAAAAACTGTTTTTT. It translates to CASSQDLGQLHNNEKLFF.

The chain carries TRBV18 and TRBJ2-5, with 12 bases identical to TRBD2. The CDR3 length is 17 residues. Germline V gene sequence: CDR1 KGHSH, CDR2 LQKENI. After removal of 3 bases from V and 5 bases from J, the junction contained 10 bases not matched to a gene. CDR3 coding DNA: TGTGCCAGCTCACCCCCGGGCCTAGCGGGGGGGTCGGAGACCCAGTACTTC. This codes for CASSPPGLAGGSETQYF.

The chain combines TRBV7-9 with TRBJ2-2, with D possibly TRBD1 on 5 matching bases. CDR3 length: 15 residues. The V end was cut by 7 bases, the J end by 2 bases, with 14 bases between. Germline values: CDR1 SEHNR, CDR2 FQNEAQ (reference sequence). CDR3 in amino acids: CASIMDTKNTGELFF. The CDR3 nucleotides read TGTGCCAGCATCATGGACACAAAAAACACCGGGGAGCTGTTTTTT. The complete variable domain, with remaining parts taken from reference TRBV7-9 and TRBJ2-2, reads DTGVSQNPRHKITKRGQNVTFRCDPISEHNRLYWYRQTLGQGPEFLTYFQNEAQLEKSRLLSDRFSAERPKGSFSTLEIQRTEQGDSAMYLCASIMDTKNTGELFFGEGSRLTVL.

The rearrangement joins TRBV10-3 to TRBJ2-3; D possibly corresponds to TRBD1 (7 bases). Germline CDR1 is ENHRY and CDR2 is SYGVKD. The CDR3 covers 15 residues. Trimming took 4 bases from V and 2 from J, leaving 13 bases between them. The CDR3 bases are TGTGCCATCAGTGTGGGCGGGACAGACACAGATACGCAGTATTTT. Its translation: CAISVGGTDTDTQYF.

This clone was recorded a few times. CDR3 DNA sequence: TGTGCCAGCAGCCAAGATCAGGGCCGGAATTCACCCCTCCACTTT. Amino acids: CASSQDQGRNSPLHF. The chain couples TRBV3-1 (or the pseudogene TRBV3-2) to TRBJ1-6; TRBD1 is a possible D gene (5 bases). The CDR3 loop spans 15 amino acids. V was pared by 0 bases and J by 7 bases, with 10 bases between. The germline V gene encodes CDR1 LGHDT and CDR2 YNNKEL (reference sequence).

This clone was detected only once. V usage is TRBV5-1 and J usage is TRBJ1-3; a weak D match, TRBD1 (5 bases). Trimming took off 4 bases at V and 0 bases at J, with 11 bases between the two ends. This CDR3 is built from 15 residues. From germline, CDR1 is SGHRS and CDR2 YFSETQ. CDR3 protein: CASSRTGNSGNTIYF. The CDR3 bases are TGCGCCAGCAGCCGAACAGGCAACTCTGGAAACACCATATATTTT.

CDR3 loop: CARSGRRGFSYEQYF. CDR3 DNA sequence: TGTGCCAGGTCTGGTCGGCGGGGCTTCTCCTACGAGCAGTACTTC. The V and J genes are TRBV2 and TRBJ2-7, with D tentatively TRBD2 (6 bases). Germline CDR1 and CDR2: SNHLY and FYNNEI. V was shortened by 9 bases and J by 0 bases, with 18 bases between the two germline ends. This CDR3 region has 15 residues.

The V gene is TRBV18, the J gene TRBJ1-2; the match to TRBD1 covers 8 bases. V gave up 2 bases and J gave up 1 base; unmatched junction bases: 3. CDR1 KGHSH and CDR2 LQKENI come from the germline V gene. CDR3 size: 15 residues. CDR3 coding DNA: TGTGCCAGCTCACCAGGACAGGGATATAACTATGGCTACACCTTC. Translating gives CASSPGQGYNYGYTF.